The 22 T cell receptor beta chains below come from one sample, sequenced in a study of T cell responses to AZD1222 COVID-19 vaccine. Only in-frame clones appear in the TCRdb table, and some are missing; sequencing was by immunoSEQ multiplex PCR. Of approximately 120,000 clones listed, roughly 90% are singletons. The sequenced sample was peripheral blood, obtained 28 days after the second AZD1222 dose. The receptor source for this set is an adult who received the AZD1222 COVID-19 vaccine.

The V call is TRBV10-3, the J call TRBJ2-7; possibly TRBD2 for D (6 bases). The CDR3 runs 12 residues. V was cut by 2 bases and J by 4 bases, with 6 bases left in between. Per the germline V gene, CDR1 is ENHRY and CDR2 is SYGVKD. CDR3 amino acids: CAISEREYEQYF. DNA for the CDR3: TGTGCCATCAGTGAGCGGGAGTACGAGCAGTACTTC.

Note on this clone: Other DNA sequences from this sample encode an identical CDR3 as well. This chain uses TRBV3-1 (or the pseudogene TRBV3-2) with TRBJ1-5; 7 nucleotides match TRBD1. V gave up 6 bases and J gave up 3 bases; unmatched junction bases: 5. Germline V gene sequence: CDR1 LGHDT, CDR2 YNNKEL (reference sequence). The CDR3 has 14 amino acids. CDR3 in amino acids: CASSSGQLNQPQHF. In DNA form, the CDR3 reads TGTGCCAGCAGTTCGGGACAGCTCAATCAGCCCCAGCATTTT.

This chain joins TRBV7-2 and TRBJ1-1; D gene uncertain. The V gene lost 3 bases and the J gene lost 4 bases, with 12 bases spanning the gap. The CDR3 is 14 amino acids. CDR1 and CDR2 (germline): SGHTA, FQGNSA. The CDR3 DNA follows: TGTGCCAGCAGCTTGGGGTTTTTGAGCACTGAAGCTTTCTTT. Translated: CASSLGFLSTEAFF.

This rearrangement joins TRBV6-5 to TRBJ2-3; D is perhaps TRBD2 (5 bases). CDR3 length: 15 residues. The V and J ends lost 6 bases and 0 bases respectively, with 13 bases between them. Germline lookup yields CDR1 MNHEY and CDR2 SVGAGI. DNA for the CDR3: TGTGCCAGCAGATCAATAGCGACTAGCACAGATACGCAGTATTTT. Translated, it gives CASRSIATSTDTQYF.

The chain links TRBV27 to TRBJ2-5, with D possibly matching TRBD2 (6 bases). The CDR3 runs to 14 residues. Deletions cut 3 bases from V and 5 bases from J, with 13 bases between. Germline lookup yields CDR1 MNHEY and CDR2 SMNVEV (reference sequence). This CDR3 is CASSFRQGGETQYF. The CDR3 bases are TGTGCCAGCAGTTTTCGACAAGGAGGGGAGACCCAGTACTTC.

The V gene is TRBV9, the J gene TRBJ1-4; possible D gene TRBD1, 5 bases. Per germline, CDR1 SGDLS and CDR2 YYNGEE. This CDR3 region has 17 residues. V was shortened by 0 bases and J by 4 bases, with 16 bases between the two germline ends. The CDR3 sequence is CASSVAQGAGHNEKLFF. CDR3 DNA: TGTGCCAGCAGCGTAGCTCAGGGAGCAGGACATAATGAAAAACTGTTTTTT.

The chain carries TRBV10-3 and TRBJ1-1, with D unresolved. In germline, CDR1 is ENHRY, CDR2 SYGVKD. The CDR3 runs to 16 residues. V lost 0 bases and J 1 base, leaving 12 bases between the germline ends. The DNA for the CDR3 is TGTGCCATCAGTGAGTCGAAGTCCGGACCGAACACTGAAGCTTTCTTT. Translation: CAISESKSGPNTEAFF.

The chain combines TRBV5-1 with TRBJ1-5; TRBD1 aligns across 9 bases. This CDR3 is built from 15 residues. V shed 6 bases, J shed 1 base, and the junction held 5 bases outside the gene matches. Germline assignment: CDR1 SGHRS and CDR2 YFSETQ. The CDR3 spells CASKPGQGSNQPQHF. The CDR3, as DNA: TGCGCCAGCAAACCGGGACAGGGAAGCAATCAGCCCCAGCATTTT.

V is TRBV2 and J is TRBJ1-5; the D gene is possibly TRBD1 (5 bases). The CDR3 is 13 residues long. V lost 7 bases and J lost 5, with 12 bases in between. CDR1 is SNHLY, CDR2 FYNNEI, per germline. The CDR3: CASNRGYDQPQHF. CDR3 DNA sequence: TGTGCCAGCAATAGGGGTTATGATCAGCCCCAGCATTTT.

The J gene is TRBJ2-5, the V gene TRBV7-2; D might be TRBD1 or TRBD2, each matching 6 bases. Trimming removed 6 bases from V and 4 bases from J, with 15 bases in between. The germline V gene encodes CDR1 SGHTA and CDR2 FQGNSA. The CDR3 extends over 14 amino acids. This CDR3 reads CASRSRGEGETQYF. The CDR3 DNA is TGTGCCAGCAGATCGAGGGGGGAAGGAGAGACCCAGTACTTC.

This chain joins TRBV11-2 and TRBJ1-1; no reliable D call. V was trimmed by 5 bases and J by 3 bases, leaving 16 bases between them. From germline, CDR1 is SGHAT and CDR2 FQNNGV. The CDR3 runs to 15 residues. The CDR3 DNA reads as TGTGCCAGCAGCCCGGGCCCTCCACCGGACACTGAAGCTTTCTTT. Amino acid sequence: CASSPGPPPDTEAFF.

This clone was counted between two and nine times. This sequence joins TRBV6-4 and TRBJ2-1; TRBD2 matches at 9 bases. Losses at the gene ends were 5 bases for V and 7 bases for J; bases not matched to a gene: 6. In germline, CDR1 is MRHNA, CDR2 SNTAGT. CDR3 length equals 14 residues. The CDR3 sequence is CASSFSGSGNEQFF. In nucleotides, the CDR3 is TGTGCCAGCAGTTTTAGCGGGAGTGGGAATGAGCAGTTCTTC.

The CDR3, as DNA: TGTGCCAGCAGCCAAGTGTCAGGAGGGGATGAGCAGTTCTTC. This sequence encodes CASSQVSGGDEQFF. V usage is TRBV4-2 and J usage is TRBJ2-1; D possibly corresponds to TRBD2 (6 bases). This CDR3 has 14 residues. V was clipped by 1 base and J by 8 bases, with 12 bases between them. Germline CDR1 LGHNA, CDR2 YNFKEQ.

The chain has TRBV27 and TRBJ2-1; D possibly corresponds to TRBD2 (6 bases). This CDR3 has 15 amino acids. Germline CDR1 reads MNHEY; CDR2 reads SMNVEV (reference sequence). The V and J ends lost 5 bases and 4 bases respectively, with 15 bases between them. The CDR3 DNA reads TGTGCCAGCAGTGCCTGGGACTTCGGTTACAATGAGCAGTTCTTC. This translates into CASSAWDFGYNEQFF.

This chain connects TRBV20-1 to TRBJ1-1; possible D gene TRBD1, 5 bases. Looked up from germline, CDR1 is DFQATT and CDR2 is SNEGSKA (reference sequence). The CDR3 has 11 residues. CDR3 residues: CRGIWGTEAFF. CDR3 in DNA: TGCAGGGGGATCTGGGGGACTGAAGCTTTCTTT.

The chain has TRBV11-2 and TRBJ2-1; TRBD2 matches at 8 bases. Germline CDR1 is SGHAT and CDR2 is FQNNGV. J was trimmed by 2 bases and V by 2 bases; bases with no gene match: 8. The CDR3 is 17 residues long. The CDR3 bases are TGTGCCAGCAGCTTATTCGTGGCGGGGGGTACCTACAATGAGCAGTTCTTC. Protein: CASSLFVAGGTYNEQFF.

The chain carries TRBV7-6 and TRBJ1-2; 8 bases map to TRBD1. With 5 bases clipped from V and 7 bases from J, the junction kept 9 bases outside the gene matches. Germline V CDR1 and CDR2: SGHVS, FNYEAQ. The CDR3 sequence is 14 residues long. This CDR3 is CASSRQPDRVGYTF. The CDR3 DNA is TGTGCCAGCAGCCGCCAACCGGACAGGGTTGGCTACACCTTC.

In its sample, this clone was seen a few times. The chain couples TRBV7-6 to TRBJ1-2, with D perhaps TRBD1 (5 bases). Germline V lookup: CDR1 SGHVS, CDR2 FNYEAQ. This CDR3 contains 13 residues. The ends were cut back, 4 bases at V and 4 bases at J, with 10 bases in the middle. CDR3 nucleotides: TGTGCCAGCAGCTCTGGACATATCTATGGCTACACCTTC. Translated, it gives CASSSGHIYGYTF. Supplemented by reference TRBV7-6 and TRBJ1-2, the full variable domain reads GAGVSQSPRYKVTKRGQDVALRCDPISGHVSLYWYRQALGQGPEFLTYFNYEAQQDKSGLPNDRFSAERPEGSISTLTIQRTEQRDSAMYRCASSSGHIYGYTFGSGTRLTVV.

The chain's CDR3 is CASSLNNEQFF. Written as DNA, the CDR3 is TGTGCCAGCAGCTTAAACAATGAGCAGTTCTTC. The genes are TRBV5-6 and TRBJ2-1; D remains unclear. CDR1 is SGHDT and CDR2 is YYEEEE in the germline V gene. The CDR3 is 11 amino acids. V was shortened by 2 bases and J by 5 bases, with 2 bases between the two germline ends.

The chain couples TRBV2 to TRBJ1-3, with unresolved D. With 4 bases removed from V and 0 bases from J, the gap between germline ends came to 10 bases. The CDR3 runs 15 residues. Per germline, CDR1 SNHLY and CDR2 FYNNEI. CDR3 region: CASSAAVSSGNTIYF. The CDR3 DNA sequence: TGTGCCAGCAGTGCGGCCGTAAGCTCTGGAAACACCATATATTTT.

This chain joins TRBV5-1 and TRBJ2-5; 10 bases line up with TRBD2. J was trimmed by 5 bases and V by 0 bases; bases with no gene match: 7. There are 16 residues in the CDR3. Germline V CDR1 and CDR2: SGHRS, YFSETQ. The CDR3 DNA reads as TGCGCCAGCAGCTTGGAGGCTAGCGGGAGTGGGGAGACCCAGTACTTC. Translation: CASSLEASGSGETQYF.

V usage is TRBV2 and J usage is TRBJ1-3, with unresolved D. In germline, CDR1 is SNHLY, CDR2 FYNNEI. This CDR3 has 14 amino acids. Trimming removed 3 bases from V and 4 bases from J, with 10 bases in between. In DNA, the CDR3 is TGTGCCAGCAGTGATCAACAACTGGGAAACACCATATATTTT. This codes for CASSDQQLGNTIYF. Full variable domain (missing parts from reference TRBV2 and TRBJ1-3): EPEVTQTPSHQVTQMGQEVILRCVPISNHLYFYWYRQILGQKVEFLVSFYNNEISEKSEIFDDQFSVERPDGSNFTLKIRSTKLEDSAMYFCASSDQQLGNTIYFGEGSWLTVV.